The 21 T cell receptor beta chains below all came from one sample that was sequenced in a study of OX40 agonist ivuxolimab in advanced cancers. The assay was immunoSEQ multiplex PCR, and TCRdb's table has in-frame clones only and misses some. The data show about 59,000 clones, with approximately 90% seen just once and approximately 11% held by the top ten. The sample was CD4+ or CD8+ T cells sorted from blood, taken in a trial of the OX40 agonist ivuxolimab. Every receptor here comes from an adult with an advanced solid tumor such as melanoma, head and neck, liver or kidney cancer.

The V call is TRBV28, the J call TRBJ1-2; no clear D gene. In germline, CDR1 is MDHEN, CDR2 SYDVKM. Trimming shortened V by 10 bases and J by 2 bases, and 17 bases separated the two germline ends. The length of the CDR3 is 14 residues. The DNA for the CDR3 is TGTGCCACCAGGACGAGGGCGACAAACTATGGCTACACCTTC. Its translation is CATRTRATNYGYTF.

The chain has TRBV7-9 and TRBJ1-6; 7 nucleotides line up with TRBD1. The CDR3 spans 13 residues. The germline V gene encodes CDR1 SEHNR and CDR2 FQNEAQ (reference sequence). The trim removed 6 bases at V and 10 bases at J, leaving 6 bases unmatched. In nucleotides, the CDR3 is TGTGCCAGCAGTGGGACAGAGCGATCACCCCTCCACTTT. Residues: CASSGTERSPLHF.

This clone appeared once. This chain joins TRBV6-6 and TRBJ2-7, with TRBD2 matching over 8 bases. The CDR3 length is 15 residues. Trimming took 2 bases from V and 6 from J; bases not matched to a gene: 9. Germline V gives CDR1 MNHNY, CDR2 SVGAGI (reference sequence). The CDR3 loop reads CASSYETGGRGEQYF. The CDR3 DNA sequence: TGTGCCAGCAGTTACGAGACGGGAGGGCGGGGCGAGCAGTACTTC.

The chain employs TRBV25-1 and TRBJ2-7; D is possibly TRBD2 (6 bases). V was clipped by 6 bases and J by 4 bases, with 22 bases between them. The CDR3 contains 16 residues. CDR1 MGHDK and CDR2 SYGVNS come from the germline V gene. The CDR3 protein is CASRPRLEGLGYEQYF. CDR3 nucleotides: TGTGCCAGCAGACCAAGATTGGAGGGTTTAGGGTACGAGCAGTACTTC.

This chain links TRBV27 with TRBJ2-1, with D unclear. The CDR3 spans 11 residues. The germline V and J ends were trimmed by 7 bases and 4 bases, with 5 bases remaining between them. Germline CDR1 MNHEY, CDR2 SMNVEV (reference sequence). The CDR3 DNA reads TGTGCCAGCATGTTATACAATGAGCAGTTCTTC. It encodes CASMLYNEQFF.

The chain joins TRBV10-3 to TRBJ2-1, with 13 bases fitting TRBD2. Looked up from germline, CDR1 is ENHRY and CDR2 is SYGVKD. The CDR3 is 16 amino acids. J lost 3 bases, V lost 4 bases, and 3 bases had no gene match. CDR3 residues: CAISGTSGSVYNEQFF. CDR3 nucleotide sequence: TGTGCCATCAGTGGGACTAGCGGGAGTGTCTACAATGAGCAGTTCTTC.

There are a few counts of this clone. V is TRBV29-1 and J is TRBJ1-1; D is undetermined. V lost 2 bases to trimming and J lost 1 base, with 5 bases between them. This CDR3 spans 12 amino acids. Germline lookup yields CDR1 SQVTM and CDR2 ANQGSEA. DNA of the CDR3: TGCAGCGTTGAACCGGGGAACACTGAAGCTTTCTTT. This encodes CSVEPGNTEAFF.

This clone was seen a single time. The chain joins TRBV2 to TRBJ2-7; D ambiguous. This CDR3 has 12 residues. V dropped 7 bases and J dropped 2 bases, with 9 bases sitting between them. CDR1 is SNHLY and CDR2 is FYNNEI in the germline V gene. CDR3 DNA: TGTGCCAGCACACAGAGGACCTACGAGCAGTACTTC. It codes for CASTQRTYEQYF.

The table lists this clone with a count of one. The CDR3 DNA reads as TGTGCCAGCAGTAGGCGCACAGATACGCAGTATTTT. It encodes CASSRRTDTQYF. The chain recombines TRBV28 with TRBJ2-3, with D unresolved. Germline assignment: CDR1 MDHEN and CDR2 SYDVKM. V was shortened by 5 bases and J by 1 base, with 4 bases between the two germline ends. This CDR3 region has 12 residues.

In nucleotides, the CDR3 is TGTGCCACCAGCAGAGATCGGGCGACTAGTAAGGATCAGTACTTC. This translates into CATSRDRATSKDQYF. The chain has TRBV15 and TRBJ2-7; TRBD2 is a possible D gene (6 bases). V lost 0 bases to trimming and J lost 10 bases, with 19 bases between them. This CDR3 region has 15 residues. Germline loops: CDR1 LNHNV, CDR2 YYDKDF (reference sequence).

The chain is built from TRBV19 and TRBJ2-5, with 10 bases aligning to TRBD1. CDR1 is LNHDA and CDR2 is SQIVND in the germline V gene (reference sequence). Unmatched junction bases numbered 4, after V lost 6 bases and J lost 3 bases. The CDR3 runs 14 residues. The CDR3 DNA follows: TGTGCCAGTAGCTTCGGACAGGGGGAAGAGACCCAGTACTTC. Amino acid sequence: CASSFGQGEETQYF.

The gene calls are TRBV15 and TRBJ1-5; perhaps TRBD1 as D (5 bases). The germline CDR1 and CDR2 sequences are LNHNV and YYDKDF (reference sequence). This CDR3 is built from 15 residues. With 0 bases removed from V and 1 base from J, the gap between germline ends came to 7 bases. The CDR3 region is CATSRDDRSNQPQHF. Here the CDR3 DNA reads TGTGCCACCAGCAGAGACGACAGAAGCAATCAGCCCCAGCATTTT.

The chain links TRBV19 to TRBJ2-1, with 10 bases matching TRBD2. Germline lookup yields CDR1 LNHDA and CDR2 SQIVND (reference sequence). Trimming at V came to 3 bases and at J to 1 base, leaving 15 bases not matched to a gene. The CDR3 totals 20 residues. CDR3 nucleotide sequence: TGTGCCAGTAGTATCGGTTCTAGCGGGAGTACGACGTGGTCCTACAATGAGCAGTTCTTC. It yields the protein CASSIGSSGSTTWSYNEQFF.

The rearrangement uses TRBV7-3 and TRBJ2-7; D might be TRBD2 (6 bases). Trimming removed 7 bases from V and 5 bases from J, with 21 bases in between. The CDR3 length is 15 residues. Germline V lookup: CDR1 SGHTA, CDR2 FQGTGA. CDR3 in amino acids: CASTLPWRAGHEQYF. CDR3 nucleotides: TGTGCCAGCACCCTCCCCTGGAGGGCCGGCCACGAGCAGTACTTC.

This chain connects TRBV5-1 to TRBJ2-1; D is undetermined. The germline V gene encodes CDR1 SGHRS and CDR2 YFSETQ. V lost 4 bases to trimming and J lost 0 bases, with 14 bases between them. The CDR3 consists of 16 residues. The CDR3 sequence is CASSVGGVTSYNEQFF. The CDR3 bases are TGCGCCAGCAGCGTTGGTGGGGTCACCTCCTACAATGAGCAGTTCTTC.

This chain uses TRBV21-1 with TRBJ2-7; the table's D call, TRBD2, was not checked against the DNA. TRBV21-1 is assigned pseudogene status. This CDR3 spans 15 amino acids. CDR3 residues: CASSFVRLAAYEQYF. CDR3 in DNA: TGTGCCAGCAGCTTTGTACGACTAGCGGCCTACGAGCAGTACTTC.

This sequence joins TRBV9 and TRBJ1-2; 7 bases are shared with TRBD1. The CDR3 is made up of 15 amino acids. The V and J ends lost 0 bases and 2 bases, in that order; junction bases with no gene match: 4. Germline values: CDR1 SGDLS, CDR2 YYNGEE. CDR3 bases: TGTGCCAGCAGCGTAGGTGAGACAGGGAACTATGGCTACACCTTC. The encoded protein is CASSVGETGNYGYTF.

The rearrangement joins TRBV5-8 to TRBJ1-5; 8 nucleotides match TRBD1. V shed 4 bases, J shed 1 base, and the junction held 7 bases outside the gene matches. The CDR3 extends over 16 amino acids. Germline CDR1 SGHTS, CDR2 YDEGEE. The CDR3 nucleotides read TGTGCCAGCAGCACCGGACAGGGATCAAGCAATCAGCCCCAGCATTTT. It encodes CASSTGQGSSNQPQHF. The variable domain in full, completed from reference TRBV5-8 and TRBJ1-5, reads EAGVTQSPTHLIKTRGQQATLRCSPISGHTSVYWYQQALGLGLQFLLWYDEGEERNRGNFPPRFSGRQFPNYSSELNVNALELEDSALYLCASSTGQGSSNQPQHFGDGTRLSIL.

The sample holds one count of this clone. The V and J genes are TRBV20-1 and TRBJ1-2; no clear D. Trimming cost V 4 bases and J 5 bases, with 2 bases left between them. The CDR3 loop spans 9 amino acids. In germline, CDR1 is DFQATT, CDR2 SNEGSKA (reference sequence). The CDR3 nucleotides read TGCAGTGCTACATATGGCTACACCTTC. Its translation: CSATYGYTF.

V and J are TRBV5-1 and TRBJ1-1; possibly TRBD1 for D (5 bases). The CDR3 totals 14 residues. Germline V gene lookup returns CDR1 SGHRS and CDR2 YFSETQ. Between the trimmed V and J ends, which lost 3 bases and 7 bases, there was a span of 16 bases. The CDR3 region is CASSSGGLRDEAFF. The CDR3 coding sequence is TGCGCCAGCAGCTCGGGGGGGTTAAGAGATGAAGCTTTCTTT. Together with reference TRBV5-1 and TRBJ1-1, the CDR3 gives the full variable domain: KAGVTQTPRYLIKTRGQQVTLSCSPISGHRSVSWYQQTPGQGLQFLFEYFSETQRNKGNFPGRFSGRQFSNSRSEMNVSTLELGDSALYLCASSSGGLRDEAFFGQGTRLTVV.

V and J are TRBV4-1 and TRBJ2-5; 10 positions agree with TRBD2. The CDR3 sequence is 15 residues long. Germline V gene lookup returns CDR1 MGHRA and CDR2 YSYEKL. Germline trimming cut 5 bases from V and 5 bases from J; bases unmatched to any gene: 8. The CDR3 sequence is CASSYLAGARETQYF. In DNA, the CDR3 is TGCGCCAGCAGCTACCTAGCGGGAGCCCGGGAGACCCAGTACTTC.